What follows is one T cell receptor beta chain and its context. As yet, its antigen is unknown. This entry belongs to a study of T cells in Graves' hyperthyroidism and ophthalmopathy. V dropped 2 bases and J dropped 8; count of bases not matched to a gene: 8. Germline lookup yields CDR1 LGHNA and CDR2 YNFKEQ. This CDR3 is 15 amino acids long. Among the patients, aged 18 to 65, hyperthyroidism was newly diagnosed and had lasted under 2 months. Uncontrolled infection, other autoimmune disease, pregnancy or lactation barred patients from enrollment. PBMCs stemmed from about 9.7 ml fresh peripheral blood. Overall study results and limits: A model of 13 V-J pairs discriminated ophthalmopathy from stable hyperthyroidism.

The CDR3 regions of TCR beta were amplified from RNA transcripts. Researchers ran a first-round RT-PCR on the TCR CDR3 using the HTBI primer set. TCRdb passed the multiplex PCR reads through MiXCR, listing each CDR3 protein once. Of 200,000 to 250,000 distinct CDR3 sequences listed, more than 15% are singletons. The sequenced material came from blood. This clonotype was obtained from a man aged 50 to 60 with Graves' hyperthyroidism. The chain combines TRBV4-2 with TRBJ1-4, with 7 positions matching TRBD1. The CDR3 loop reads CASSQPDREREKLFF. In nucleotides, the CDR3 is TGTGCCAGCAGCCAACCAGACAGGGAGAGGGAAAAACTGTTTTTT.